The 25 T cell receptor beta chains presented below share a single source sample, sequenced in a study of siplizumab effects on memory and regulatory T cells. Libraries were prepared by immunoSEQ multiplex PCR; TCRdb keeps only in-frame clonotypes and omits some of them. The table records 95,000 to 100,000 clones, 80% to 95% of them present only once. The sequencing input was non-Treg CD4+ T cells sorted from blood. The receptors here all came from a human donor in good health.

The chain joins TRBV10-3 to TRBJ1-2; 11 bases align to TRBD1. The germline CDR1 and CDR2 sequences are ENHRY and SYGVKD. There are 13 residues in the CDR3. The V segment lost 4 bases and the J segment 8 bases; nucleotides outside the gene matches: 3. In nucleotides, the CDR3 is TGTGCCATCAGTGGGACAGGGGGCAAAGGCTACACCTTC. Its translation: CAISGTGGKGYTF.

Regarding this clone: This sample includes further DNA sequences coding for the same CDR3. This chain connects TRBV30 to TRBJ1-5, with D perhaps matching TRBD1 (5 bases). Looked up from germline, CDR1 is GTSNPN and CDR2 is SVGIG (reference sequence). The CDR3 totals 14 residues. V shed 1 base and J shed 5 bases, with 12 bases lying between them. CDR3 sequence reads: CAWSGAGGDQPQHF. CDR3 coding DNA: TGTGCCTGGAGTGGGGCTGGAGGGGATCAGCCCCAGCATTTT.

The genes are TRBV9 and TRBJ2-7, with TRBD2 matching 9 bases. The CDR3 runs to 18 residues. CDR1 is SGDLS, CDR2 YYNGEE, per germline. V lost 5 bases, J lost 2 bases, and 17 bases stayed unmatched. The CDR3 region is CASRPREGERGRAYEQYF. The CDR3 region has the DNA TGTGCCAGCAGACCCAGAGAGGGAGAGCGCGGGAGGGCCTACGAGCAGTACTTC.

The gene calls are TRBV7-2 and TRBJ2-1; 13 nucleotides match TRBD2. The germline CDR1 and CDR2 sequences are SGHTA and FQGNSA. The CDR3 spans 16 residues. The trim removed 5 bases at V and 6 bases at J, leaving 7 bases unmatched. The chain's CDR3 is CASSARLAGGGNEQFF. The CDR3 coding sequence is TGTGCCAGCAGCGCCCGACTAGCGGGAGGCGGCAATGAGCAGTTCTTC. Full variable domain (remainder filled in from reference TRBV7-2 and TRBJ2-1): GAGVSQSPSNKVTEKGKDVELRCDPISGHTALYWYRQSLGQGLEFLIYFQGNSAPDKSGLPSDRFSAERTGGSVSTLTIQRTQQEDSAVYLCASSARLAGGGNEQFFGPGTRLTVL.

V is TRBV6-1 and J is TRBJ2-3; 7 bases map to TRBD1. CDR1 is MNHNS, CDR2 SASEGT, per germline. The V and J ends lost 1 base and 7 bases, in that order; junction bases with no gene match: 8. The CDR3 covers 15 residues. The CDR3 sequence: CASSEVGGQLYTQYF. The CDR3, as DNA: TGTGCCAGCAGTGAAGTTGGGGGACAGCTTTATACGCAGTATTTT.

V is TRBV7-6 and J is TRBJ2-1; 12 bases agree with TRBD2. The germline CDR1 and CDR2 sequences are SGHVS and FNYEAQ. The V segment lost 2 bases and the J segment 0 bases; nucleotides outside the gene matches: 14. The CDR3 length is 21 residues. The CDR3 coding sequence is TGTGCCAGCAGCTTATTTGTAAAACTAGCGGGAGGCCGGAGCTCCTACAATGAGCAGTTCTTC. This gives the protein CASSLFVKLAGGRSSYNEQFF.

The rearrangement joins TRBV7-2 to TRBJ1-1, with D perhaps TRBD1 (5 bases). This CDR3 comprises 15 residues. V was shortened by 5 bases and J by 2 bases, with 15 bases between the two germline ends. The germline V gene encodes CDR1 SGHTA and CDR2 FQGNSA. CDR3 DNA: TGTGCCAGCAGCCTACACAAGGGGTTTAACACTGAAGCTTTCTTT. Protein: CASSLHKGFNTEAFF. Combining the CDR3 with reference TRBV7-2 and TRBJ1-1 gives the whole variable domain GAGVSQSPSNKVTEKGKDVELRCDPISGHTALYWYRQSLGQGLEFLIYFQGNSAPDKSGLPSDRFSAERTGGSVSTLTIQRTQQEDSAVYLCASSLHKGFNTEAFFGQGTRLTVV.

V and J are TRBV16 and TRBJ1-4; no firm D call. The CDR3 spans 14 residues. Germline CDR1 is KGHSY and CDR2 is FQNENV. Trimming stripped 0 bases from V and 5 bases from J, with 7 bases between. DNA for the CDR3: TGTGCCAGCAGCCAATCCTGGGGAAATGAAAAACTGTTTTTT. Protein product: CASSQSWGNEKLFF.

J is TRBJ2-7 and V is TRBV10-3; weak D call: TRBD2 (5 bases). Germline V gene data show CDR1 as ENHRY and CDR2 as SYGVKD. The V end was cut by 2 bases, the J end by 6 bases, with 14 bases between. The CDR3 has 14 amino acids. The CDR3 loop reads CAISEQQRRPEQYF. CDR3 DNA: TGTGCCATCAGTGAGCAACAGAGGAGGCCCGAGCAGTACTTC.

This clone was seen just once. The rearrangement links TRBV4-1 to TRBJ2-7; perhaps TRBD1 as D (6 bases). The CDR3 runs 15 residues. CDR1 is MGHRA and CDR2 is YSYEKL in the germline V gene. Trimming removed 4 bases at V and 1 base at J, with 14 bases between. The CDR3 protein is CASSRLWDTSYEQYF. The CDR3 DNA sequence: TGCGCCAGCAGCCGTCTCTGGGACACTTCCTACGAGCAGTACTTC.

The V and J genes are TRBV28 and TRBJ2-4; 12 nucleotides agree with TRBD2. Germline CDR1 MDHEN, CDR2 SYDVKM. J was trimmed by 0 bases and V by 4 bases; bases with no gene match: 4. The length of the CDR3 is 17 residues. This CDR3 is CASSSGLAGLAKNIQYF. CDR3 bases: TGTGCCAGCAGTTCAGGACTAGCGGGACTAGCCAAAAACATTCAGTACTTC.

The genes are TRBV6-4 and TRBJ2-2; no definite D call. CDR1 MRHNA and CDR2 SNTAGT come from the germline V gene. The CDR3 spans 13 residues. The V and J ends lost 4 bases and 2 bases respectively, with 5 bases between them. CDR3 protein: CASSAENTGELFF. The CDR3 DNA follows: TGTGCCAGCAGTGCAGAAAACACCGGGGAGCTGTTTTTT.

The chain is built from TRBV19 and TRBJ2-1; no definite D call. The germline V gene has CDR1 LNHDA and CDR2 SQIVND (reference sequence). V lost 4 bases and J 4 bases, leaving 29 bases between the germline ends. This CDR3 comprises 20 residues. CDR3 residues: CASSTLPLTSSKKEYNEQFF. CDR3 nucleotides: TGTGCCAGTAGTACCCTTCCCCTTACGTCATCCAAGAAAGAGTACAATGAGCAGTTCTTC.

The chain has TRBV6-6 and TRBJ2-2, with D hard to call. Germline loops: CDR1 MNHNY, CDR2 SVGAGI (reference sequence). With 0 bases removed from V and 9 bases from J, the gap between germline ends came to 8 bases. The CDR3 consists of 13 residues. In DNA, the CDR3 is TGTGCCAGCAGTTACTCCACGGCCCGGGAGCTGTTTTTT. The encoded protein is CASSYSTARELFF.

The chain employs TRBV19 and TRBJ2-7, with 9 bases aligning to TRBD1. This CDR3 has 15 amino acids. The V gene end was trimmed by 3 bases and the J gene end by 5 bases; junction bases not matched to a gene: 8. CDR1 LNHDA and CDR2 SQIVND come from the germline V gene (reference sequence). CDR3 sequence: CASSIHKRQGDEQYF. CDR3 bases: TGTGCCAGTAGTATTCACAAAAGACAGGGGGACGAGCAGTACTTC.

This clone was recorded only once. The gene calls are TRBV5-1 and TRBJ2-7; D is uncertain. The ends were cut back, 1 base at V and 1 base at J, with 6 bases in the middle. The germline V gene encodes CDR1 SGHRS and CDR2 YFSETQ. The CDR3 sequence is 13 residues long. The CDR3 region is CASSLRSSYEQYF. The CDR3 region has the DNA TGCGCCAGCAGCTTGCGGAGTTCCTACGAGCAGTACTTC.

This clone was detected only once. The chain recombines TRBV30 with TRBJ2-6, with TRBD1 matching 7 bases. V gave up 0 bases and J gave up 3 bases; unmatched junction bases: 5. This CDR3 comprises 16 residues. Germline loops: CDR1 GTSNPN, CDR2 SVGIG (reference sequence). CDR3 protein: CAWSVLRGNGANVLTF. For the CDR3, the DNA is TGTGCCTGGAGTGTCCTCAGGGGGAATGGGGCCAACGTCCTGACTTTC.

The CDR3 protein is CASSTRGRGHGYTF. The CDR3 DNA reads TGTGCCAGTAGTACCCGGGGAAGGGGGCACGGCTACACCTTC. The chain employs TRBV19 and TRBJ1-2; 7 bases agree with TRBD1. Germline CDR1 is LNHDA and CDR2 is SQIVND (reference sequence). V lost 4 bases and J lost 8; bases outside the gene matches: 10. The CDR3 consists of 14 residues.

The gene calls are TRBV12-5 and TRBJ1-4; 8 bases match TRBD1. CDR3 length: 16 residues. V trimming: 5 bases; J trimming: 8 bases; junction bases outside the gene matches: 13. The germline gives CDR1 LGHNT, CDR2 FRNRAP. The CDR3 protein is CASGPPDGTGFEKLFF. The CDR3 region has the DNA TGTGCTAGTGGTCCCCCGGATGGGACAGGTTTCGAAAAACTGTTTTTT.

The gene calls are TRBV7-3 and TRBJ2-1, with 14 positions matching TRBD2. V dropped 4 bases and J dropped 9; count of bases not matched to a gene: 8. Germline V gene lookup returns CDR1 SGHTA and CDR2 FQGTGA. The CDR3 contains 16 residues. The CDR3 region has the DNA TGTGCCAGCAGCTCCGGGACTAGCGGGAGATTGGGTGAGCAGTTCTTC. Its translation is CASSSGTSGRLGEQFF.

V and J are TRBV5-1 and TRBJ1-1; TRBD1 might be the D (6 bases). The germline V gene encodes CDR1 SGHRS and CDR2 YFSETQ. CDR3 length: 14 residues. V was cut by 4 bases and J by 0 bases, with 10 bases left in between. Written as DNA, the CDR3 is TGCGCCAGCAGCCCGTGGACAGTGAACACTGAAGCTTTCTTT. This translates into CASSPWTVNTEAFF.

This chain joins TRBV6-1 and TRBJ2-7; weak D call: TRBD1 (6 bases). Trimming pared 4 bases from V and 6 bases from J, leaving 16 bases between. Germline lookup yields CDR1 MNHNS and CDR2 SASEGT. The CDR3 is 14 amino acids. Written as DNA, the CDR3 is TGTGCCAGCAGTGGAGGGGGAGTTATTCGCGAGCAGTACTTC. Translating gives CASSGGGVIREQYF.

The chain recombines TRBV28 with TRBJ2-7; D not certain. Germline V lookup: CDR1 MDHEN, CDR2 SYDVKM. The CDR3 is 12 amino acids. Trimming cost V 3 bases and J 1 base, with 4 bases left between them. The CDR3 DNA sequence: TGTGCCAGCAGTTTCAGTTCCTACGAGCAGTACTTC. Residues: CASSFSSYEQYF.

The rearrangement links TRBV2 to TRBJ2-5; no firm D call. Per germline, CDR1 SNHLY and CDR2 FYNNEI. The CDR3 spans 13 residues. V lost 4 bases and J lost 2, with 8 bases in between. CDR3 loop: CASSGSRQETQYF. For the CDR3, the DNA is TGTGCCAGCAGTGGATCCAGACAAGAGACCCAGTACTTC.

The V call is TRBV11-2, the J call TRBJ2-4; 10 nucleotides agree with TRBD1. This CDR3 has 16 residues. The V gene's germline CDR1 is SGHAT and CDR2 FQNNGV. Trimming removed 5 bases from V and 5 bases from J; junction bases left unmatched: 9. CDR3: CASSKTGTGVQNIQYF. The CDR3 bases are TGTGCCAGCAGCAAGACCGGGACAGGGGTCCAAAACATTCAGTACTTC.